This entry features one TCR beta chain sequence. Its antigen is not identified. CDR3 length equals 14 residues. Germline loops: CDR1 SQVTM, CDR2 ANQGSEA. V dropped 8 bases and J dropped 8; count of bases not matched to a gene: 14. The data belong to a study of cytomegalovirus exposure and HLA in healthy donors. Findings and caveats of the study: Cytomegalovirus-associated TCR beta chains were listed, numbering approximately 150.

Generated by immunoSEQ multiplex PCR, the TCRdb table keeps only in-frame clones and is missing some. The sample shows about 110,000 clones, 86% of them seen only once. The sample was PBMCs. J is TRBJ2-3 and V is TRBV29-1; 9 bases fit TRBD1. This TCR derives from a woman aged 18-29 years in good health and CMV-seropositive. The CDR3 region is CSLRTGEARGTQYF. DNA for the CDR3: TGCAGCCTGCGGACAGGGGAAGCTAGGGGTACGCAGTATTTT.